The T cell receptor beta chain under discussion was sequenced for a study of T cells in Graves' hyperthyroidism and ophthalmopathy. This CDR3 has 16 amino acids. V lost 5 bases and J lost 4; bases outside the gene matches: 9. Germline CDR1 and CDR2: SGHVS and FQNEAQ. The CDR3 regions of TCR beta were amplified from RNA transcripts. A set of HTBI primers served as the primers for a first-round RT-PCR of the TCR CDR3. TCRdb called the multiplex PCR reads again in MiXCR, with one record for every CDR3 protein. Among roughly 500,000 distinct CDR3 sequences, 15% to 20% were seen once, and the ten largest hold about 31%.

The chain recombines TRBV7-8 with TRBJ2-3; 10 bases are shared with TRBD1. The material sequenced was blood. This clonotype was sampled from a young woman with Graves' ophthalmopathy. The CDR3 nucleotides are TGTGCCAGCAGCCCGGACAGGGGGAGCTTCCCAGATACGCAGTATTTT. As protein: CASSPDRGSFPDTQYF.